A selection of T cell receptor beta chains follows, all from one sample in a study of blood T cells in healthy people across ages. From the 5' RACE reads, TCRdb called clonotypes with MiXCR, one entry per CDR3 protein. Of approximately 760,000 distinct CDR3 sequences in the sample, about 25% were seen once. The data were also submitted as part of a second study, on T cells of mothers and their children.

The source material was blood. The receptors derive from a boy under 18 in good health. Both conserved end residues are part of each CDR3. Each record gives: CDR3 protein, J gene, clone size, V gene. Only part of the rows carry a size: once, few, many, or a class if the clone is expanded.

CASVQGSRTEAFF | TRBJ1-1 | . | TRBV12-3/TRBV12-4
CASSSAIDSGGEGETQYF | TRBJ2-5 | many | TRBV11-2
CASSAGSDSCNEQFF | . | . | TRBV9
CASSDWGLAGLNEQFF | . | few | TRBV6-1
CASSPSGTKGDNEQFF | TRBJ2-1 | few | TRBV5-1
CASTGGMETQYF | TRBJ2-5 | few | TRBV28
CASSVDGGRETQYF | TRBJ2-5 | many | TRBV9
CASSHAWTGLGEQYF | TRBJ2-7 | few | TRBV4-3
CSASGGVYEQYF | TRBJ2-7 | . | TRBV20-1
CAIRTGHSYEQYF | . | . | TRBV2
CSVEVPTYNEQFF | TRBJ2-1 | . | TRBV29-1
CASSLAGTRELFF | TRBJ2-2 | few | TRBV11-3
CASSATENIQYF | TRBJ2-4 | . | TRBV9
CASGGAGKETQYF | TRBJ2-5 | few | TRBV6-1
CASSPRGSGANVLTF | TRBJ2-6 | many | TRBV7-9
CASSDPPGSTEAFF | TRBJ1-1 | few | TRBV7-8
CASSSTGGNYGYTF | TRBJ1-2 | few | TRBV5-5
CSARDGGSQETQYF | . | few | TRBV20-1
CASSLGTKGTYNEQFF | TRBJ2-1 | few | TRBV7-9
CASSWSGFKYNEQFF | TRBJ2-1 | many | TRBV12-3/TRBV12-4
CSVDQGPNYGYTF | TRBJ1-2 | few | TRBV29-1
CASSQELLGEKLFF | TRBJ1-4 | few | TRBV4-2
CASSSLYLGQGRVQETQYF | TRBJ2-5 | . | TRBV6-5
CSASGELNTEAFF | TRBJ1-1 | . | TRBV29-1
CASSLRLDRDAREQYF | TRBJ2-7 | . | TRBV7-8
CASSSGGWNEQFF | . | . | TRBV28
CASSPPWGKETQYF | . | few | TRBV18
CSVEGRGRRETQYF | TRBJ2-5 | few | TRBV29-1
CASSVRLGKAFF | TRBJ1-1 | . | TRBV7-2
CSARKGQIRTDTQYF | TRBJ2-3 | . | TRBV20-1
CASSQGDMGTEETQYF | TRBJ2-5 | . | TRBV18
CASSQGSRNTQYF | TRBJ2-3 | . | TRBV3-1
CASSFDRNTGELFF | TRBJ2-2 | few | TRBV7-3
CASSQDRLAGELDTQYF | TRBJ2-3 | few | TRBV14
CASSMPRSGGSGEQYF | TRBJ2-7 | . | TRBV6-5
CASSETGGGGYTF | TRBJ1-2 | . | TRBV6-1
CASSSVRGETQYF | TRBJ2-5 | few | TRBV7-2
CSVEGDIDYEQYF | . | . | TRBV29-1
CASSGTYPSKTQYF | TRBJ2-5 | . | TRBV6-1
CASSGMTGLNEKLFF | TRBJ1-4 | few | TRBV12-3/TRBV12-4
CASSSGLAATYEQYF | TRBJ2-7 | . | TRBV5-1
CASSWDGTYEQYF | TRBJ2-7 | . | TRBV5-1
CASSSRQSIRETQYF | TRBJ2-5 | . | TRBV7-7
CASSLDWTGSGTEAFF | TRBJ1-1 | . | TRBV7-9
CASSLPGGLNEQYF | TRBJ2-7 | . | TRBV6-2/TRBV6-3
CASMSGSPDTQYF | TRBJ2-3 | few | TRBV5-1
CSARDNQLDYSYEQYF | TRBJ2-7 | . | TRBV20-1
CASSARPSEGVQETQYF | TRBJ2-5 | few | TRBV9
CASSLVRLRETYEQYF | TRBJ2-7 | few | TRBV7-9
CASSSPGLAHEQYF | TRBJ2-7 | few | TRBV5-1
CASSSKTSGRSYEQYF | TRBJ2-7 | . | TRBV7-9
CASSTSTRRSEWALGTEAFF | TRBJ1-1 | . | TRBV6-1
CSASRRTDPLGHEQFF | TRBJ2-1 | few | TRBV20-1
CASSWDRPYEQYF | TRBJ2-7 | . | TRBV28
CASSSTGTSGVSSYNEQFF | TRBJ2-1 | . | TRBV7-2